These 8 T cell receptor beta chains came from one sample sequenced in a study of T-cell reconstitution after alpha-beta-depleted transplantation in children. Unique molecular identifiers were used to barcode this TCRbeta library. TCRdb independently ran MiXCR on the PCR reads; one entry per CDR3 protein. The top ten hold under 8% of the sample, which has 240,000 or so distinct CDR3 sequences, 6.5% to 10% seen once. Sequenced material: PBMCs, mostly from graft donor cells, taken 180 days after TCRalphabeta/CD19-depleted stem cell transplant. The receptors were gathered from a male patient younger than 18 who had a stem cell transplant for acute lymphoblastic leukemia, so the T cells may come from the graft donor.

This clonotype was observed at least ten times. This chain uses TRBV6-1 with TRBJ2-4; 14 nucleotides agree with TRBD2. The germline V gene has CDR1 MNHNS and CDR2 SASEGT. The junction had 7 bases not matched to a gene; V was cut back by 6 bases and J by 6 bases. This CDR3 contains 16 residues. The CDR3 region has the DNA TGTGCCAGCAGAGGACTAGCGGGGGGCCCCGGAAACATTCAGTACTTC. It specifies CASRGLAGGPGNIQYF.

Comment on this clonotype: A much larger clone lies a single base off, so this may be a read error. The chain has TRBV18 and TRBJ2-2, with 7 bases aligning to TRBD1. The CDR3 is 18 amino acids. Per germline, CDR1 KGHSH and CDR2 LQKENI. The CDR3 sequence: CASSRRQGGSSDTGEPFF. The CDR3 nucleotides are TGTGCCAGCTCACGACGACAGGGCGGAAGTTCGGACACCGGGGAGCCGTTTTTT.

This clonotype was seen ten or more times. The chain recombines TRBV14 with TRBJ1-6; D gene ambiguous. The CDR3 totals 14 residues. V lost 5 bases and J lost 7, with 12 bases in between. Germline assignment: CDR1 SGHDN and CDR2 FVKESK. The CDR3 loop is CASSSGSPNSPLHF. CDR3 in DNA: TGTGCCAGCAGCAGCGGGAGTCCCAATTCACCCCTCCACTTT.

This clonotype was recorded at least ten times. The chain uses TRBV5-1 and TRBJ2-2, with D perhaps assigned TRBD1 or TRBD2 (7 bases each). There are 16 residues in the CDR3. Germline CDR1 is SGHRS and CDR2 is YFSETQ. Trimming took 3 bases from V and 2 from J, leaving 14 bases between them. CDR3 in DNA: TGCGCCAGCAGCTCCTGGGGAGGGGGCAACACCGGGGAGCTGTTTTTT. Its translation is CASSSWGGGNTGELFF. The variable domain in full, completed from reference TRBV5-1 and TRBJ2-2, reads KAGVTQTPRYLIKTRGQQVTLSCSPISGHRSVSWYQQTPGQGLQFLFEYFSETQRNKGNFPGRFSGRQFSNSRSEMNVSTLELGDSALYLCASSSWGGGNTGELFFGEGSRLTVL.

This clonotype was observed many times. This chain connects TRBV6-2 or TRBV6-3 to TRBJ2-7, with D perhaps TRBD1 (6 bases). The CDR3 is 13 amino acids. Germline CDR1 MNHEY, CDR2 SVGEGT. The V end lost 6 bases, the J end lost 3 bases, and 12 bases lay between the germline ends. DNA of the CDR3: TGTGCCAGCAGCCCAACAGGGTTCTACGAGCAGTACTTC. It translates to CASSPTGFYEQYF.

This clonotype has at least ten counts. The V gene is TRBV6-5, the J gene TRBJ1-1; TRBD1 might be the D (6 bases). The length of the CDR3 is 18 residues. Trimming took off 2 bases at V and 0 bases at J, with 19 bases between the two ends. The V gene's germline CDR1 is MNHEY and CDR2 SVGAGI. This CDR3 reads CASSYTPGTYGMNTEAFF. The CDR3 DNA is TGTGCCAGCAGTTACACTCCCGGGACATACGGCATGAACACTGAAGCTTTCTTT.

This clonotype was seen many times. The chain has TRBV5-1 and TRBJ1-1, with D possibly TRBD1 on 6 matching bases. V lost 2 bases to trimming and J lost 0 bases, with 20 bases between them. The length of the CDR3 is 18 residues. CDR1 SGHRS and CDR2 YFSETQ come from the germline V gene. This chain's CDR3 is CASSLRGGRDHMNTEAFF. CDR3 nucleotide sequence: TGCGCCAGCAGCTTAAGAGGGGGGAGGGATCACATGAACACTGAAGCTTTCTTT.

There are many counts of this clonotype. J is TRBJ2-2 and V is TRBV29-1; no firm D call. V was pared by 4 bases and J by 0 bases, with 9 bases between. The CDR3 has 14 residues. The germline gives CDR1 SQVTM, CDR2 ANQGSEA. The CDR3 is CSVASVPNTGELFF. CDR3 coding DNA: TGCAGCGTTGCCTCAGTCCCGAACACCGGGGAGCTGTTTTTT.